Listed below are T cell receptor beta chains from one sample, sequenced in a study of blood T cell repertoires in COVID-19. Generated by immunoSEQ multiplex PCR, the TCRdb table keeps only in-frame clones and is missing some. Found here are approximately 200,000 clones, approximately 80% of them singletons; the top ten hold 12%. The sample was PBMCs or T cells enriched from blood (not recorded which). The receptors here all came from a man between 35 and 55 years old who had recovered from COVID-19. The conserved cysteine and the conserved F or W are not part of the CDR3 here. Fields, in order: CDR3 protein, V gene, clone size. Clone size is given for some rows only: seen once, a few or many times, or a class if the clone is expanded.

ASEQSTDTQY,TRBV2,-
ASTRASGETQY,TRBV3-1/TRBV3-2,-
SVTERDSRYEQY,TRBV29-1,once
ASSLVLAADSNTGELF,TRBV5-1,few
ASSQAVGGLEPQH,TRBV3-1/TRBV3-2,-
ASSSVTDYQPQH,TRBV7-8,few
ASSLDSGGDTQY,TRBV5-1,-
ASKISGTGTVYGYT,TRBV5-1,-
ASSLGPAAQTQY,TRBV11-2,-
ASTGTGLHEQY,TRBV6-5,many